One sample yielded the 26 T cell receptor beta chains listed below, sequenced in a study of metastatic and nonmetastatic thyroid tumors. TCRdb re-processed the PCR reads through MiXCR. The sample consists of around 16,000 clones, about 25% of them appearing once. Treatment of any kind had been given to no patient before thyroid surgery. Sequencing input: adjacent normal tissue. These receptor sequences come from a female donor with papillary thyroid cancer or a benign thyroid nodule (not recorded which). Some clones in this sample may be carry-over from other donors' samples.

This clone was seen only once. The chain links TRBV7-8 to TRBJ1-5, with unresolved D. Germline V lookup: CDR1 SGHVS, CDR2 FQNEAQ. The CDR3 loop spans 15 amino acids. Trimming removed 5 bases at V and 0 bases at J, with 11 bases between. CDR3 DNA: TGTGCCAGCAGCCCCTTTGATTATAGCAATCAGCCCCAGCATTTT. Its protein product is CASSPFDYSNQPQHF.

The J gene is TRBJ2-1, the V gene TRBV6-1; TRBD1 agrees at 9 bases. Germline CDR1 reads MNHNS; CDR2 reads SASEGT. V dropped 6 bases and J dropped 1; count of bases not matched to a gene: 4. The CDR3 length is 15 residues. CDR3 sequence (DNA): TGTGCCAGCAGGACGGGACAGGGATCCTACAATGAGCAGTTCTTC. This translates into CASRTGQGSYNEQFF.

The J gene is TRBJ2-2, the V gene TRBV7-3; possibly TRBD1 for D (7 bases). The germline V and J ends were trimmed by 5 bases and 3 bases, with 19 bases remaining between them. This CDR3 has 17 residues. CDR1 SGHTA and CDR2 FQGTGA come from the germline V gene. The CDR3 loop reads CASSPGVQGTYTGELFF. CDR3 sequence (DNA): TGTGCCAGCAGCCCTGGTGTACAGGGGACTTACACCGGGGAGCTGTTTTTT.

This clone appeared a few times. The chain couples TRBV11-2 to TRBJ1-4; D unclear. CDR3 length equals 11 residues. Trimming left V 0 bases short and J 7 bases short, with 0 bases between. Germline CDR1 is SGHAT and CDR2 is FQNNGV. The CDR3 loop reads CASSLDEKLFF. The CDR3 DNA sequence: TGTGCCAGCAGCTTAGATGAAAAACTGTTTTTT. Drawing the rest from reference TRBV11-2 and TRBJ1-4, the complete variable domain is EAGVAQSPRYKIIEKRQSVAFWCNPISGHATLYWYQQILGQGPKLLIQFQNNGVVDDSQLPKDRFSAERLKGVDSTLKIQPAKLEDSAVYLCASSLDEKLFFGSGTQLSVL.

CDR3 DNA: TGTGCCAGCAGTGACAAAGGTCAGGGAGGGAATGAGCAGTTCTTC. It codes for CASSDKGQGGNEQFF. This chain connects TRBV6-4 to TRBJ2-1, with 7 bases aligning to TRBD2. The germline CDR1 and CDR2 sequences are MRHNA and SNTAGT. The V and J ends lost 2 bases and 7 bases, in that order; junction bases with no gene match: 8. CDR3 length: 15 residues.

Turning to this clone: One junction end does not reproduce the germline sequence, and a read error may be involved. Other DNA sequences in the sample encode the same CDR3. The chain employs TRBV28 and TRBJ1-6, with 7 nucleotides matching TRBD1. In germline, CDR1 is MDHEN, CDR2 SYDVKM. The CDR3 has 15 residues. The CDR3 here is CASSLWSGQNSPLHF. In DNA form, the CDR3 reads TGTGCCAGCAGTTTATGGTCGGGACAGAATTCACCCCTCCACTTC.

This clone was counted between two and nine times. The rearrangement uses TRBV6-2 or TRBV6-3 and TRBJ2-5; perhaps TRBD1 as D (5 bases). V was clipped by 3 bases and J by 5 bases, with 10 bases between them. This CDR3 has 13 amino acids. From germline, CDR1 is MNHEY and CDR2 SVGEGT. DNA for the CDR3: TGTGCCAGCAGTTATCAGGGTTTGGAGACCCAGTACTTC. Translated: CASSYQGLETQYF.

This clone was seen a handful of times. The V gene is TRBV6-2 or TRBV6-3, the J gene TRBJ1-6, with D perhaps TRBD1 (5 bases). CDR1 is MNHEY, CDR2 SVGEGT, per germline. This CDR3 is 16 amino acids long. Trimming took 6 bases from V and 10 from J, leaving 22 bases between them. DNA for the CDR3: TGTGCCAGCAGAACAAGTCTCCTGGGGGGGAAATCACCCCTCCACTTT. The encoded protein is CASRTSLLGGKSPLHF.

The CDR3 is CASSLAGEYTQYF. The CDR3 region has the DNA TGTGCCAGCAGCTTGGCGGGAGAATATACGCAGTATTTT. This sequence joins TRBV7-3 and TRBJ2-3, with TRBD2 matching over 7 bases. The CDR3 sequence is 13 residues long. Germline CDR1 reads SGHTA; CDR2 reads FQGTGA. V trimming: 3 bases; J trimming: 7 bases; junction bases outside the gene matches: 4.

This chain connects TRBV5-1 to TRBJ2-7, with TRBD2 matching 12 bases. The ends lost 4 bases at V and 4 bases at J; junction bases unmatched: 3. The CDR3 contains 14 residues. Germline V lookup: CDR1 SGHRS, CDR2 YFSETQ. CDR3 loop: CASSQGLAGYEQYF. The CDR3 DNA sequence: TGCGCCAGCAGCCAGGGACTAGCGGGTTACGAGCAGTACTTC.

This clone has a handful of counts. The junction departs from the called germline gene at one end, perhaps through a read error. V gene TRBV7-9 combines with J gene TRBJ2-3; no reliable D call. The DNA matches TRBJ1-5 better at its end, which makes the J call doubtful. CDR1 and CDR2 from the germline V gene are SEHNR and FQNEAQ (reference sequence). This CDR3 spans 11 amino acids. The CDR3 protein is CSSSFPDTQHF. CDR3 in DNA: TGTTCCAGCAGCTTCCCAGATACGCAGCATTTT.

The chain uses TRBV7-2 and TRBJ1-1; D possibly corresponds to TRBD1 (6 bases). This CDR3 region has 15 residues. The V end lost 4 bases, the J end lost 6 bases, and 18 bases lay between the germline ends. Per germline, CDR1 SGHTA and CDR2 FQGNSA. As DNA, the CDR3 is TGTGCCAGCAGCTCTAACAGGGTGGGGCTTGCTGAAGCTTTCTTT. Translation gives CASSSNRVGLAEAFF. Drawing the rest from reference TRBV7-2 and TRBJ1-1, the complete variable domain is GAGVSQSPSNKVTEKGKDVELRCDPISGHTALYWYRQSLGQGLEFLIYFQGNSAPDKSGLPSDRFSAERTGGSVSTLTIQRTQQEDSAVYLCASSSNRVGLAEAFFGQGTRLTVV.

This clone has only a few counts. J is TRBJ1-2 and V is TRBV30, with D hard to call. V was shortened by 4 bases and J by 0 bases, with 12 bases between the two germline ends. Germline CDR1 reads GTSNPN; CDR2 reads SVGIG (reference sequence). CDR3 length: 14 amino acids. The CDR3 DNA reads as TGTGCCTGGATGAGGCAGGAAGCTAACTATGGCTACACCTTC. This translates into CAWMRQEANYGYTF.

In this sample, this clone turned up once. J is TRBJ2-7 and V is TRBV20-1; 7 bases line up with TRBD1. Germline loops: CDR1 DFQATT, CDR2 SNEGSKA (reference sequence). This CDR3 comprises 14 residues. Losses at the gene ends were 3 bases for V and 0 bases for J; bases not matched to a gene: 5. As DNA, the CDR3 is TGCAGTGCTAGGACGGGACAGAGCTCCTACGAGCAGTACGTC. Protein product: CSARTGQSSYEQYV.

This clone was seen only a few times. The chain joins TRBV24-1 to TRBJ1-1; perhaps TRBD1 as D (6 bases). Trimming stripped 5 bases from V and 2 bases from J, with 8 bases between. Germline lookup yields CDR1 KGHDR and CDR2 SFDVKD. CDR3 length: 13 residues. The CDR3 nucleotides are TGTGCCACCAGTGGGGGGCTAAACACTGAAGCTTTCTTT. Translating it yields CATSGGLNTEAFF.

The chain employs TRBV30 and TRBJ2-2; D possibly corresponds to TRBD2 (6 bases). V gave up 2 bases and J gave up 5 bases, with 12 bases separating them. The CDR3 loop spans 14 amino acids. Germline V gives CDR1 GTSNPN, CDR2 SVGIG (reference sequence). The CDR3 region has the DNA TGTGCCTGGAGTTTTGGAGGGCGGACCGGGGAGCTGTTTTTT. It yields the protein CAWSFGGRTGELFF.

The V and J genes are TRBV6-1 and TRBJ1-5, with D unresolved. CDR1 and CDR2 (germline): MNHNS, SASEGT. Trimming took 4 bases from V and 2 from J, leaving 9 bases between them. The CDR3 spans 14 residues. The CDR3 spells CASSVFQGNQPQHF. In nucleotides, the CDR3 is TGTGCCAGCAGTGTATTTCAGGGCAATCAGCCCCAGCATTTT.

The chain couples TRBV7-2 to TRBJ1-1, with D tentatively TRBD1 (5 bases). The germline V gene has CDR1 SGHTA and CDR2 FQGNSA. V gave up 1 base and J gave up 5 bases, with 14 bases separating them. The CDR3 consists of 15 residues. CDR3 bases: TGTGCCAGCAGCTTAGAACCCGACAGTAAAACTGAAGCTTTCTTT. Protein: CASSLEPDSKTEAFF.

This sequence joins TRBV28 and TRBJ2-1; 7 positions match TRBD2. This CDR3 has 15 residues. Germline V gene data show CDR1 as MDHEN and CDR2 as SYDVKM. Trimming cost V 6 bases and J 6 bases; bases outside gene matches: 11. The CDR3 here is CASSPVERGGNEQFF. CDR3 DNA sequence: TGTGCCAGCAGCCCTGTGGAGCGGGGCGGCAATGAGCAGTTCTTC.

The V and J genes are TRBV30 and TRBJ1-2; D gene unclear. The V end lost 0 bases, the J end lost 2 bases, and 13 bases lay between the germline ends. Germline V gene sequence: CDR1 GTSNPN, CDR2 SVGIG (reference sequence). The CDR3 spans 15 residues. The CDR3 loop is CAWSVWDAGNYGYTF. The CDR3 nucleotides are TGTGCCTGGAGTGTTTGGGATGCGGGGAACTATGGCTACACCTTC.

This clone came up a few times. This chain uses TRBV5-4 with TRBJ2-3; possibly TRBD1 for D (6 bases). The CDR3 sequence is 17 residues long. CDR1 and CDR2 from the germline V gene are SGHNT and YYREEE (reference sequence). V was pared by 0 bases and J by 1 base, with 15 bases between. CDR3 sequence: CASSLASVQGRTDTQYF. CDR3 nucleotides: TGTGCCAGCAGCTTGGCATCCGTTCAGGGGCGCACAGATACGCAGTATTTT.

This clone appeared a few times. The chain is built from TRBV6-1 and TRBJ1-3, with D possibly matching TRBD1 (5 bases). This CDR3 has 16 residues. V lost 6 bases and J lost 0, with 15 bases in between. Germline lookup yields CDR1 MNHNS and CDR2 SASEGT. The CDR3 protein is CASRGGTDTSGNTIYF. CDR3 nucleotide sequence: TGTGCCAGCAGGGGGGGGACGGATACCTCTGGAAACACCATATATTTT.

A few counts support this clone. The gene calls are TRBV24-1 and TRBJ2-3; no reliable D call. The germline gives CDR1 KGHDR, CDR2 SFDVKD. V was trimmed by 4 bases and J by 0 bases, leaving 16 bases between them. This CDR3 has 17 residues. CDR3 DNA sequence: TGTGCCACCAGTGACCCCTCGGGCTCGACTAGCACAGATACGCAGTATTTT. Protein sequence: CATSDPSGSTSTDTQYF.

CDR3 in amino acids: CASSYSPQDHYNSPLHF. CDR3 nucleotide sequence: TGTGCCAGCAGTTACTCCCCTCAGGACCACTATAATTCACCCCTCCACTTT. This sequence joins TRBV6-5 and TRBJ1-6; D ambiguous. CDR3 length: 17 residues. Per the germline V gene, CDR1 is MNHEY and CDR2 is SVGAGI. V lost 0 bases and J 3 bases, leaving 12 bases between the germline ends.

This clone was seen more than once but under ten times. This chain joins TRBV20-1 and TRBJ2-1; D not certain. From germline, CDR1 is DFQATT and CDR2 SNEGSKA (reference sequence). Trimming pared 1 base from V and 5 bases from J, leaving 15 bases between. CDR3 length equals 15 residues. CDR3 sequence: CSARGPLAANNEQFF. Here the CDR3 DNA reads TGCAGTGCTAGAGGCCCTTTGGCGGCCAACAATGAGCAGTTCTTC.

The genes are TRBV12-3 or TRBV12-4 and TRBJ2-7; D is undetermined. Between the trimmed V and J ends, which lost 2 bases and 5 bases, there was a span of 4 bases. This CDR3 region has 11 residues. CDR3 protein: CASSLTHEQYF. In DNA, the CDR3 is TGTGCCAGCAGTTTAACCCACGAGCAGTACTTC.